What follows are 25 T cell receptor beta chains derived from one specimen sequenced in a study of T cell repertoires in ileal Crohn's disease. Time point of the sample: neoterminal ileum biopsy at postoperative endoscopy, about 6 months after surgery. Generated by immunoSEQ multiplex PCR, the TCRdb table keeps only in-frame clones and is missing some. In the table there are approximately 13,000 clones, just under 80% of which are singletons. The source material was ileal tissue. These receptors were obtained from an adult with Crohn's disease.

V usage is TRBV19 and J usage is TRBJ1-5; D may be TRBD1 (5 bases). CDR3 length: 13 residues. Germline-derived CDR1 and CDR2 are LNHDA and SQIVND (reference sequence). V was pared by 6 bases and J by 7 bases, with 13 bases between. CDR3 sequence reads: CASSPGGGQPQHF. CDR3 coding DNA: TGTGCCAGTAGCCCTGGGGGGGGACAGCCCCAGCATTTT.

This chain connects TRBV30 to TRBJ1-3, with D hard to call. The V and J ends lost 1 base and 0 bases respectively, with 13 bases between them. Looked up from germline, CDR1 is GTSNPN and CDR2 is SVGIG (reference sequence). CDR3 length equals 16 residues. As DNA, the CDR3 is TGTGCCTGGAGTGGTCCACGCCGCGGCTCTGGAAACACCATATATTTT. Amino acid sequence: CAWSGPRRGSGNTIYF.

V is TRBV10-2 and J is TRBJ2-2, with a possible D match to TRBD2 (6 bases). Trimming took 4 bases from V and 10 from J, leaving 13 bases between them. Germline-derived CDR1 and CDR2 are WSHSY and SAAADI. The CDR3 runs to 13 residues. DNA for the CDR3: TGCGCCAGCAGTGGGAGGGCCAGCGCGGAGCTGTTTTTT. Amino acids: CASSGRASAELFF.

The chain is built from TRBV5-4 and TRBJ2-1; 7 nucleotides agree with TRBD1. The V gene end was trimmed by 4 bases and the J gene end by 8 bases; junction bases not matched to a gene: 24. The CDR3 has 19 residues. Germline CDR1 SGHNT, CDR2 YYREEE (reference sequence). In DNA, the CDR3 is TGTGCCAGCAGCGATCTATCGACAGGGTCGGGCCCCTTCGTCGATGAGCAGTTCTTC. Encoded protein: CASSDLSTGSGPFVDEQFF. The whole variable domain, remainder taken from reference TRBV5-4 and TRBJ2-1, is ETGVTQSPTHLIKTRGQQVTLRCSSQSGHNTVSWYQQALGQGPQFIFQYYREEENGRGNFPPRFSGLQFPNYSSELNVNALELDDSALYLCASSDLSTGSGPFVDEQFFGPGTRLTVL.

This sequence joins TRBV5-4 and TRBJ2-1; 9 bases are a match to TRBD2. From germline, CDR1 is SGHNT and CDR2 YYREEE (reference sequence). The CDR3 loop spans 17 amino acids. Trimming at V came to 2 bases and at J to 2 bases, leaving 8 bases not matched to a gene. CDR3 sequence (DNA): TGTGCCAGCAGCTTTGGATCGGGCGGGGGGGCCTACAATGAGCAGTTCTTC. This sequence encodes CASSFGSGGGAYNEQFF.

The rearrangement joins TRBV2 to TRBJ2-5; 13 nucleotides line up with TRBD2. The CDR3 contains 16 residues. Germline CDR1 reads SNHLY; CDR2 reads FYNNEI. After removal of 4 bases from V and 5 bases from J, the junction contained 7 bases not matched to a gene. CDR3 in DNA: TGTGCCAGCAGTGGGGATGCGACTAGCGGGGGGGAGACCCAGTACTTC. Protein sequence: CASSGDATSGGETQYF.

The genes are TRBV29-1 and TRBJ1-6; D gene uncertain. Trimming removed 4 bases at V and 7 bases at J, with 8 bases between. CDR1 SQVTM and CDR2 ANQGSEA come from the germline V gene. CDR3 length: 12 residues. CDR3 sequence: CSVGEKNSPLHF. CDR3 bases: TGCAGCGTTGGTGAGAAGAATTCACCCCTCCACTTT.

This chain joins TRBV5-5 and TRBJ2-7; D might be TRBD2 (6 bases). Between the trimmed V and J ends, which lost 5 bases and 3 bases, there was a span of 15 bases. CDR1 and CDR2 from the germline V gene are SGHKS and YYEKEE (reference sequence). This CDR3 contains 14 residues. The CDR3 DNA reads TGTGCCAGCAGGCAAAGGTGGGGGGACTACGAGCAGTACTTC. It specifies CASRQRWGDYEQYF. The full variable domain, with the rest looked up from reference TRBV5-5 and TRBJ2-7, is DAGVTQSPTHLIKTRGQQVTLRCSPISGHKSVSWYQQVLGQGPQFIFQYYEKEERGRGNFPDRFSARQFPNYSSELNVNALLLGDSALYLCASRQRWGDYEQYFGPGTRLTVT.

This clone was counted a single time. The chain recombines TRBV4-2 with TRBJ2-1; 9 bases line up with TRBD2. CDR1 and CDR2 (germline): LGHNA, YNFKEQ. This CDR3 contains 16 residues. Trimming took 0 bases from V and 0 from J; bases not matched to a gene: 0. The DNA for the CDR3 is TGTGCCAGCAGCCAAGAAGCGGGGGGCTCCTACAATGAGCAGTTCTTC. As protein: CASSQEAGGSYNEQFF.

The CDR3 coding sequence is TGTGCCAGTAGTAAACGTGGCACTAGCATTGAACAAGAGACCCAGTACTTC. Protein: CASSKRGTSIEQETQYF. V is TRBV19 and J is TRBJ2-5; possible D gene TRBD2, 6 bases. The V and J ends lost 4 bases and 2 bases respectively, with 20 bases between them. The CDR3 is 17 residues long. Germline-derived CDR1 and CDR2 are LNHDA and SQIVND (reference sequence).

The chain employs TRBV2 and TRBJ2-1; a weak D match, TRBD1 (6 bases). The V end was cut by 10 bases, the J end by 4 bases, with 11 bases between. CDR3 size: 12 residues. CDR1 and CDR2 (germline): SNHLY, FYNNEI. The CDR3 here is CATRGQYNEQFF. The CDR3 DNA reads TGTGCCACCCGAGGACAGTACAATGAGCAGTTCTTC.

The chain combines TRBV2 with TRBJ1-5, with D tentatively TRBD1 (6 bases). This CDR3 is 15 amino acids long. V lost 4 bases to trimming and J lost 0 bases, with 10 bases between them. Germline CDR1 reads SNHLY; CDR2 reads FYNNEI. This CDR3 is CASSGDIDSNQPQHF. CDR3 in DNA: TGTGCCAGCAGTGGGGACATTGATAGCAATCAGCCCCAGCATTTT.

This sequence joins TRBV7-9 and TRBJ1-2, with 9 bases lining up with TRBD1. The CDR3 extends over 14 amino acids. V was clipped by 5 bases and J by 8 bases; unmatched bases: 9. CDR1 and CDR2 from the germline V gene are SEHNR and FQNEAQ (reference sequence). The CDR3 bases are TGTGCCAGCAGCACCCCGGGACAGGGTAACGGCTACACCTTC. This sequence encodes CASSTPGQGNGYTF.

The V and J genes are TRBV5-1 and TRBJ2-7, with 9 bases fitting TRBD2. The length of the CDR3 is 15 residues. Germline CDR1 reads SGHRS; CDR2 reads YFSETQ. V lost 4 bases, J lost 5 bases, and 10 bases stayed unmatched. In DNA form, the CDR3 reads TGCGCCAGCAGCCCGACCGGGACTAGCACCCACGAGCAGTACTTC. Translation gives CASSPTGTSTHEQYF.

The CDR3 loop reads CASSARDRKYQPQHF. The CDR3 DNA follows: TGTGCCAGCAGCGCCCGGGACAGAAAATATCAGCCCCAGCATTTT. The chain couples TRBV21-1 to TRBJ1-5; the D call of TRBD1 is as the table states it, not checked on the DNA. TRBV21-1 is a recognized pseudogene. CDR3 length: 15 amino acids.

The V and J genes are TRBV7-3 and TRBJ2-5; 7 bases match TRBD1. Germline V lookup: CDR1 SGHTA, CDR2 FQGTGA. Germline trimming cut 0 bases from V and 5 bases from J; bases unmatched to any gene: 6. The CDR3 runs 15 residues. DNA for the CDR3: TGTGCCAGCAGCTTAACCCGACAGGGTGGGGAGACCCAGTACTTC. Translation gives CASSLTRQGGETQYF.

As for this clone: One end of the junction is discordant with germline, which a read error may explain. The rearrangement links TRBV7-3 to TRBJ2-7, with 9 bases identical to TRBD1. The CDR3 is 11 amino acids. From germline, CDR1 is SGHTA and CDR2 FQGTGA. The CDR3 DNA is TGCGAGGACAGGGGTCTGTTTGAGCAGTACTTC. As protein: CEDRGLFEQYF. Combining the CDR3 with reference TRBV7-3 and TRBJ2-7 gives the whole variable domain GAGVSQTPSNKVTEKGKYVELRCDPISGHTALYWYRQSLGQGPEFLIYFQGTGAADDSGLPNDRFFAVRPEGSVSTLKIQRTERGDSAVYLCEDRGLFEQYFGPGTRLTVT.

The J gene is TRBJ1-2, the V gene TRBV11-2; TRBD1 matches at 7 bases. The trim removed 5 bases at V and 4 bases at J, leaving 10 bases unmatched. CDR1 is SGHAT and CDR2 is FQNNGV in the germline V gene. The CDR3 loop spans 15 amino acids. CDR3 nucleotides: TGTGCCAGCAGCCTCCCCGCCGGGACAGCCTATGGCTACACCTTC. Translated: CASSLPAGTAYGYTF.

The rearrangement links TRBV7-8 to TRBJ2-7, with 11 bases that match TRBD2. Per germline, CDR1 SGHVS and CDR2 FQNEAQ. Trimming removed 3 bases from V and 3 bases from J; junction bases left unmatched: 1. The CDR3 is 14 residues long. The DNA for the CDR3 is TGTGCCAGCAGCTTTAGCGGGGGGGGCTACGAGCAGTACTTC. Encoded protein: CASSFSGGGYEQYF.

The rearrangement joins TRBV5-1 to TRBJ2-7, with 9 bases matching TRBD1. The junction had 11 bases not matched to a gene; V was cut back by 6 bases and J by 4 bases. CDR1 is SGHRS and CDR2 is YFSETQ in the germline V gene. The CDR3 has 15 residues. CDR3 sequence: CASNPFLGQGYEQYF. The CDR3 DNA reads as TGCGCCAGCAACCCTTTTCTGGGACAGGGTTACGAGCAGTACTTC.

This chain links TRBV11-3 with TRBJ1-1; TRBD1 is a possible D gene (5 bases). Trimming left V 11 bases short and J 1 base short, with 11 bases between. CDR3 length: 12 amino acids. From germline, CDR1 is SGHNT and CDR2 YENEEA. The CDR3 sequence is CAGLGANTEAFF. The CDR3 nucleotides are TGTGCCGGTCTTGGGGCGAACACTGAAGCTTTCTTT.

The CDR3 DNA reads as TGTGCCAGCAGTTCGCCGGGACTTGTGACCGGGGAGCTGTTTTTT. It encodes CASSSPGLVTGELFF. V usage is TRBV27 and J usage is TRBJ2-2; D perhaps matches TRBD2 (6 bases). This CDR3 has 15 residues. Germline V gene lookup returns CDR1 MNHEY and CDR2 SMNVEV (reference sequence). Deletions cut 4 bases from V and 5 bases from J, with 14 bases between.

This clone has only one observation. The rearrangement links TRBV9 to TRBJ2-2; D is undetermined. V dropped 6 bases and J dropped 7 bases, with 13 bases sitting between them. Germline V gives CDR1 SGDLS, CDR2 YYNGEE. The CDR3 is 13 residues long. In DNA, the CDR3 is TGTGCCAGCACCCCAAGCCGTGGCGGGGAGCTGTTTTTT. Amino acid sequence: CASTPSRGGELFF. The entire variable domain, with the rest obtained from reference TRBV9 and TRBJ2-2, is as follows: DSGVTQTPKHLITATGQRVTLRCSPRSGDLSVYWYQQSLDQGLQFLIQYYNGEERAKGNILERFSAQQFPDLHSELNLSSLELGDSALYFCASTPSRGGELFFGEGSRLTVL.

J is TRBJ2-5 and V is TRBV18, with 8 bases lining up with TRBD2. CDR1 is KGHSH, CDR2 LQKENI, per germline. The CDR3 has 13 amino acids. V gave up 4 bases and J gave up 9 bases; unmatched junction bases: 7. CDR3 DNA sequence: TGTGCCAGCTCACGACAGACTAGCGAGGCCCAGTACTTC. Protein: CASSRQTSEAQYF. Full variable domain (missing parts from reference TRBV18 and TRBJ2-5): NAGVMQNPRHLVRRRGQEARLRCSPMKGHSHVYWYRQLPEEGLKFMVYLQKENIIDESGMPKERFSAEFPKEGPSILRIQQVVRGDSAAYFCASSRQTSEAQYFGPGTRLLVL.

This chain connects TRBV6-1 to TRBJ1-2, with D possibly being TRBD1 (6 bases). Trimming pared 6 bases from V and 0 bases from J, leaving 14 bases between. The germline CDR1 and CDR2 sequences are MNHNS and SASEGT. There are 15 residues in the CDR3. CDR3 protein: CASRVGTTPNYGYTF. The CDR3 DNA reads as TGTGCCAGCAGGGTCGGGACAACCCCTAACTATGGCTACACCTTC.